These 26 T cell receptor beta chains were sequenced from one sample in a study of OX40 agonist ivuxolimab in advanced cancers. Assay: immunoSEQ multiplex PCR; the TCRdb copy retains only in-frame clones and omits some. The sample carries about 25,000 clones, around 85% recorded once. Sequenced here: CD4+ or CD8+ T cells sorted from blood, sampled in a trial of the OX40 agonist ivuxolimab. The receptor source for this set is an adult with an advanced solid tumor such as melanoma, head and neck, liver or kidney cancer.

The table lists this clone with a count of one. The chain is built from TRBV5-6 and TRBJ2-1, with a tentative D call TRBD2 (5 bases). The germline gives CDR1 SGHDT, CDR2 YYEEEE. The V end was cut by 0 bases, the J end by 9 bases, with 10 bases between. The CDR3 sequence is 13 residues long. The CDR3 reads CASSLAFGGEQFF. The CDR3 coding sequence is TGTGCCAGCAGCTTGGCGTTTGGAGGTGAGCAGTTCTTC.

This chain links TRBV4-1 with TRBJ1-1; 8 bases agree with TRBD1. CDR1 is MGHRA and CDR2 is YSYEKL in the germline V gene. The CDR3 is 16 amino acids. Germline trimming cut 1 base from V and 3 bases from J; bases unmatched to any gene: 7. The CDR3 reads CASSQGHGQGDTEAFF. CDR3 nucleotide sequence: TGCGCCAGCAGCCAAGGCCATGGACAGGGAGACACTGAAGCTTTCTTT.

Only a few counts were recorded for this clone. The chain combines TRBV30 with TRBJ1-1; 8 bases match TRBD1. CDR3 length: 14 amino acids. Trimming cost V 2 bases and J 2 bases; bases outside gene matches: 4. CDR1 is GTSNPN, CDR2 SVGIG, per germline (reference sequence). CDR3 loop: CAWSTGTGNTEAFF. In nucleotides, the CDR3 is TGTGCCTGGAGTACCGGGACAGGAAACACTGAAGCTTTCTTT.

This chain uses TRBV19 with TRBJ1-1; D may be TRBD1 (5 bases). This CDR3 contains 15 residues. Trimming removed 6 bases at V and 1 base at J, with 15 bases between. Germline CDR1 reads LNHDA; CDR2 reads SQIVND (reference sequence). CDR3 amino acids: CASRMVGTGNTEAFF. The CDR3, as DNA: TGTGCCAGTAGGATGGTTGGTACAGGGAACACTGAAGCTTTCTTT.

The chain uses TRBV19 and TRBJ2-4; perhaps TRBD1 as D (6 bases). V was pared by 6 bases and J by 7 bases, with 13 bases between. In germline, CDR1 is LNHDA, CDR2 SQIVND (reference sequence). The CDR3 extends over 13 amino acids. As DNA, the CDR3 is TGTGCCAGTAGATCACAGGGCCCGAACATTCAGTACTTC. The encoded protein is CASRSQGPNIQYF. Full variable domain (remainder filled in from reference TRBV19 and TRBJ2-4): DGGITQSPKYLFRKEGQNVTLSCEQNLNHDAMYWYRQDPGQGLRLIYYSQIVNDFQKGDIAEGYSVSREKKESFPLTVTSAQKNPTAFYLCASRSQGPNIQYFGAGTRLSVL.

This chain links TRBV19 with TRBJ2-1; D remains ambiguous. Trimming shortened V by 3 bases and J by 3 bases, and 6 bases separated the two germline ends. CDR3 length equals 13 residues. Germline assignment: CDR1 LNHDA and CDR2 SQIVND (reference sequence). The CDR3 reads CASSIIIYNEQFF. The CDR3 nucleotides read TGTGCCAGTAGTATTATAATCTACAATGAGCAGTTCTTC. Together with reference TRBV19 and TRBJ2-1, the CDR3 gives the full variable domain: DGGITQSPKYLFRKEGQNVTLSCEQNLNHDAMYWYRQDPGQGLRLIYYSQIVNDFQKGDIAEGYSVSREKKESFPLTVTSAQKNPTAFYLCASSIIIYNEQFFGPGTRLTVL.

This clone has just one count. This sequence joins TRBV30 and TRBJ1-2, with TRBD1 as a possible D gene (5 bases). The germline V and J ends were trimmed by 0 bases and 6 bases, with 20 bases remaining between them. Germline V lookup: CDR1 GTSNPN, CDR2 SVGIG (reference sequence). The CDR3 spans 16 residues. The CDR3, as DNA: TGTGCCTGGAGTGTAAACCCCATGGAGGGGCCGGATGGCTACACCTTC. It codes for CAWSVNPMEGPDGYTF.

This clone was detected only a few times. The rearrangement links TRBV4-1 to TRBJ2-7; TRBD1 agrees at 7 bases. The CDR3 runs 17 residues. The V and J ends lost 0 bases and 1 base, in that order; junction bases with no gene match: 9. The germline gives CDR1 MGHRA, CDR2 YSYEKL. The CDR3 DNA is TGCGCCAGCAGCCAAGATGCCCCGGGACAGTTTTCCTACGAGCAGTACTTC. Translation gives CASSQDAPGQFSYEQYF.

V is TRBV4-2 and J is TRBJ2-5, with D possibly being TRBD1 (6 bases). The CDR3 has 14 amino acids. Trimming pared 2 bases from V and 4 bases from J, leaving 11 bases between. CDR1 and CDR2 from the germline V gene are LGHNA and YNFKEQ. CDR3 DNA: TGTGCCAGCAGCCAACCCGGGACACGAGAGACCCAGTACTTC. Its protein is CASSQPGTRETQYF.

This rearrangement joins TRBV5-6 to TRBJ1-1; D is perhaps TRBD1 (6 bases). V was cut by 3 bases and J by 4 bases, with 16 bases left in between. The CDR3 is 15 residues long. CDR1 and CDR2 (germline): SGHDT, YYEEEE. CDR3: CASSSPREGGTEAFF. CDR3 DNA: TGTGCCAGCAGCTCCCCTCGGGAGGGGGGCACTGAAGCTTTCTTT.

This rearrangement joins TRBV27 to TRBJ1-1, with D perhaps TRBD1 (5 bases). The CDR3 covers 15 residues. Trimming stripped 4 bases from V and 4 bases from J, with 16 bases between. Germline CDR1 and CDR2: MNHEY and SMNVEV (reference sequence). CDR3 nucleotides: TGTGCCAGCAGTTCCCCCCCAGGGAGAGGCACTGAAGCTTTCTTT. Translated, it gives CASSSPPGRGTEAFF.

This chain joins TRBV6-6 and TRBJ2-7; TRBD2 matches at 10 bases. The length of the CDR3 is 13 residues. V shed 6 bases, J shed 5 bases, and the junction held 4 bases outside the gene matches. Germline CDR1 reads MNHNY; CDR2 reads SVGAGI (reference sequence). DNA of the CDR3: TGTGCCAGCAGCTACCTAGCGGGAGACGAGCAGTACTTC. Its translation is CASSYLAGDEQYF.

The chain has TRBV29-1 and TRBJ1-2; D uncertain. The ends were cut back, 6 bases at V and 8 bases at J, with 16 bases in the middle. This CDR3 comprises 12 residues. Germline assignment: CDR1 SQVTM and CDR2 ANQGSEA. The CDR3 is CSVLTLLGGYTF. The CDR3 DNA sequence: TGCAGCGTCTTGACTTTGCTAGGGGGCTACACCTTC.

This chain joins TRBV5-1 and TRBJ1-1, with D tentatively TRBD1 (6 bases). The CDR3 is made up of 15 amino acids. V was trimmed by 7 bases and J by 1 base, leaving 17 bases between them. Germline V gene data show CDR1 as SGHRS and CDR2 as YFSETQ. The CDR3: CASRLQGFGNTEAFF. The CDR3 nucleotides are TGCGCCAGCCGACTACAGGGTTTCGGGAACACTGAAGCTTTCTTT.

This chain links TRBV28 with TRBJ1-1; D is unclear. CDR3 length equals 14 residues. Per the germline V gene, CDR1 is MDHEN and CDR2 is SYDVKM. The V end lost 2 bases, the J end lost 5 bases, and 12 bases lay between the germline ends. CDR3 in amino acids: CASSLVSEGTEAFF. The CDR3 DNA reads as TGTGCCAGCAGTTTAGTGTCAGAAGGGACTGAAGCTTTCTTT.

A note on this clone: Other DNA sequences in the same sample also yield this CDR3. This rearrangement joins TRBV19 to TRBJ1-5; D uncertain. Germline V CDR1 and CDR2: LNHDA, SQIVND (reference sequence). There are 12 residues in the CDR3. V was shortened by 1 base and J by 7 bases, with 5 bases between the two germline ends. CDR3 region: CASSIGGQPQHF. DNA of the CDR3: TGTGCCAGTAGTATAGGGGGACAGCCCCAGCATTTT.

The V and J genes are TRBV30 and TRBJ2-1; 12 bases agree with TRBD2. The J segment lost 1 base and the V segment lost 1 base, leaving 8 bases of the junction unmatched. Germline loops: CDR1 GTSNPN, CDR2 SVGIG (reference sequence). The CDR3 has 18 amino acids. DNA of the CDR3: TGTGCCTGGAGTGGACTAGCGGGAGATGAGGTATCCTACAATGAGCAGTTCTTC. Amino acids: CAWSGLAGDEVSYNEQFF.

The gene calls are TRBV19 and TRBJ2-3, with D possibly TRBD2 on 6 matching bases. From germline, CDR1 is LNHDA and CDR2 SQIVND (reference sequence). The CDR3 totals 16 residues. With 4 bases removed from V and 2 bases from J, the gap between germline ends came to 16 bases. The CDR3 sequence: CASSTGGTPYTDTQYF. The CDR3 nucleotides are TGTGCCAGTAGTACCGGGGGAACGCCATACACAGATACGCAGTATTTT.

This clone was counted a single time. The chain uses TRBV7-9 and TRBJ2-7, with a possible D match to TRBD2 (6 bases). The CDR3 sequence is 14 residues long. Germline V gene sequence: CDR1 SEHNR, CDR2 FQNEAQ (reference sequence). Trimming took off 5 bases at V and 0 bases at J, with 11 bases between the two ends. CDR3 sequence (DNA): TGTGCCAGCAGCCAGGGACTCAACTCCTACGAGCAGTACTTC. Encoded protein: CASSQGLNSYEQYF.

The chain recombines TRBV2 with TRBJ2-5, with TRBD2 matching 9 bases. The CDR3 covers 16 residues. CDR1 is SNHLY, CDR2 FYNNEI, per germline. The junction had 8 bases not matched to a gene; V was cut back by 1 base and J by 5 bases. Here the CDR3 DNA reads TGTGCCAGCAGTGAAGACGGTAGCGGGAGTGTTGAGACCCAGTACTTC. Amino acids: CASSEDGSGSVETQYF.

The rearrangement uses TRBV11-2 and TRBJ2-7; 9 bases match TRBD2. V was pared by 2 bases and J by 7 bases, with 9 bases of the junction left unmatched. CDR3 size: 15 residues. CDR1 and CDR2 (germline): SGHAT, FQNNGV. Written as DNA, the CDR3 is TGTGCCAGCAGCTTATTTGCGGGAGGGCCGTGGGAGCAGTACTTC. It yields the protein CASSLFAGGPWEQYF.

This chain links TRBV7-9 with TRBJ2-5; 7 nucleotides line up with TRBD2. The CDR3 is 14 residues long. V shed 2 bases, J shed 4 bases, and the junction held 4 bases outside the gene matches. Germline V lookup: CDR1 SEHNR, CDR2 FQNEAQ (reference sequence). The CDR3 DNA follows: TGTGCCAGCAGCTTACTTCGCGGGGGAGAGACCCAGTACTTC. Protein sequence: CASSLLRGGETQYF. Drawing the rest from reference TRBV7-9 and TRBJ2-5, the complete variable domain is DTGVSQNPRHKITKRGQNVTFRCDPISEHNRLYWYRQTLGQGPEFLTYFQNEAQLEKSRLLSDRFSAERPKGSFSTLEIQRTEQGDSAMYLCASSLLRGGETQYFGPGTRLLVL.

This sequence joins TRBV29-1 and TRBJ2-1; the D gene is possibly TRBD1 (6 bases). V lost 4 bases, J lost 3 bases, and 13 bases lay in between. The CDR3 consists of 14 residues. The V gene's germline CDR1 is SQVTM and CDR2 ANQGSEA. The CDR3 nucleotides read TGCAGCGTTGTTGAGGGGGTGGTCTACAATGAGCAGTTCTTC. Residues: CSVVEGVVYNEQFF.

The chain is built from TRBV29-1 and TRBJ2-5, with 7 bases aligning to TRBD1. The CDR3 spans 11 residues. Germline V gene data show CDR1 as SQVTM and CDR2 as ANQGSEA. The ends lost 5 bases at V and 11 bases at J; junction bases unmatched: 8. CDR3 amino acids: CSVRQGPEQYF. The CDR3 nucleotides are TGCAGCGTTAGACAGGGCCCGGAGCAGTACTTC.

This chain connects TRBV6-5 to TRBJ2-7; D is perhaps TRBD1 or TRBD2 (5 bases each). CDR1 and CDR2 from the germline V gene are MNHEY and SVGAGI. V lost 2 bases and J 2 bases, leaving 10 bases between the germline ends. The CDR3 is 14 amino acids. CDR3 bases: TGTGCCAGCAGTTACGGGACGTCTCCCTACGAGCAGTACTTC. This codes for CASSYGTSPYEQYF.

A single count supports this clone. The chain carries TRBV7-6 and TRBJ1-1; 7 bases are shared with TRBD1. Per germline, CDR1 SGHVS and CDR2 FNYEAQ. The V and J ends lost 5 bases and 0 bases, in that order; junction bases with no gene match: 6. CDR3 length: 15 residues. CDR3 DNA sequence: TGTGCCAGCAGCCCACGGGACAGAGTGAACACTGAAGCTTTCTTT. As protein: CASSPRDRVNTEAFF.